This is a list of T cell receptor beta chains from one sample in a study of T cells after yellow fever vaccination. From the 5' RACE reads, TCRdb called clonotypes with MiXCR, one entry per CDR3 protein. In the table there are more than 300,000 distinct CDR3 sequences, 6.5% to 8.5% of which are singletons. The sample was PBMCs, taken about 49 days after the first yellow fever vaccination. These receptors all come from a man between 18 and 35 years old who received the YFV17D yellow fever vaccine. Each CDR3 is given with its conserved first and last residue. Each record gives: J gene, D gene, clone size, V gene, CDR3 DNA, CDR3 protein. The D gene is left open where the match is weak. Clone size is given for some rows only: seen once, a few or many times, or a class if the clone is expanded.

J gene: TRBJ1-6; D gene: -; clone size: -; V gene: TRBV20-1; CDR3 DNA: TGCAGTGCTAGAGATGCGGGGCGCGCGCGGAATTCACCCCTCCACTTT; CDR3 protein: CSARDAGRARNSPLHF
J gene: TRBJ1-2; D gene: -; clone size: many; V gene: TRBV7-9; CDR3 DNA: TGTGCCAGCAGCGAGCTGGTCGGCTACACCTTC; CDR3 protein: CASSELVGYTF
J gene: TRBJ2-4; D gene: -; clone size: few; V gene: TRBV28; CDR3 DNA: TGTGCCAGCAGTTTGGTTGGGGGTGGAAACATTCAGTACTTC; CDR3 protein: CASSLVGGGNIQYF
J gene: TRBJ2-2; D gene: TRBD2; clone size: few; V gene: TRBV5-1; CDR3 DNA: TGCGCCAGCAGCCCTAGAGCGGGGACGAACACCGGGGAGCTGTTTTTT; CDR3 protein: CASSPRAGTNTGELFF
J gene: TRBJ2-7; D gene: -; clone size: -; V gene: TRBV7-2; CDR3 DNA: TGTGCCAGCAGCTTTGGCAGCCTTTACGAGCAGTACTTC; CDR3 protein: CASSFGSLYEQYF
J gene: TRBJ2-7; D gene: -; clone size: -; V gene: TRBV4-3; CDR3 DNA: TGCGCCAGCAGCCAAGAATTTATGGGGGGCGGGCAGTACTTC; CDR3 protein: CASSQEFMGGGQYF
J gene: TRBJ2-3; D gene: -; clone size: few; V gene: TRBV4-3; CDR3 DNA: TGCGCCAGCAGCCAAGATTTTGCGGGGGCAACAGATACGCAGTATTTT; CDR3 protein: CASSQDFAGATDTQYF
J gene: TRBJ2-3; D gene: -; clone size: many; V gene: TRBV7-2; CDR3 DNA: TGTGCCAGCAGCTTAGTAAGGGCGCTAGGGGGGGATACGCAGTATTTT; CDR3 protein: CASSLVRALGGDTQYF
J gene: TRBJ1-1; D gene: -; clone size: -; V gene: TRBV6-1; CDR3 DNA: TGTGCCAGCACCCTAAGGGGCCCCGGTGGGCACACTGAAGCTTTCTTT; CDR3 protein: CASTLRGPGGHTEAFF
J gene: TRBJ2-3; D gene: -; clone size: many; V gene: TRBV5-1; CDR3 DNA: TGCGCCAGCAGCTTTAAGGGGCAAGATACGCAGTATTTT; CDR3 protein: CASSFKGQDTQYF
J gene: TRBJ1-4; D gene: -; clone size: -; V gene: TRBV2; CDR3 DNA: TGTGCCAGCAGTGAAATTTGGGGCCCCAATGAAAAACTGTTTTTT; CDR3 protein: CASSEIWGPNEKLFF
J gene: TRBJ2-1; D gene: TRBD2; clone size: -; V gene: TRBV20-1; CDR3 DNA: TGCAGTGCTAGAGATACGCAACCGGGACCATGGGGAGGGAATGAGCAGTTCTTC; CDR3 protein: CSARDTQPGPWGGNEQFF
J gene: TRBJ2-6; D gene: -; clone size: many; V gene: TRBV6-1; CDR3 DNA: TGTGCCAGCAGGCTAACAGGTTCCCGGGCCAACGTCCTGACTTTC; CDR3 protein: CASRLTGSRANVLTF
J gene: TRBJ1-4; D gene: -; clone size: many; V gene: TRBV25-1; CDR3 DNA: TGTGCCAGCAGAGGGGAGCCAACTAATGAAAAACTGTTTTTT; CDR3 protein: CASRGEPTNEKLFF
J gene: TRBJ1-1; D gene: TRBD1; clone size: few; V gene: TRBV7-3; CDR3 DNA: TGTGCCAGCAGCGGGACAGGGGAAAGGGCTTTCTTT; CDR3 protein: CASSGTGERAFF
J gene: TRBJ2-1; D gene: TRBD2; clone size: many; V gene: TRBV6-1; CDR3 DNA: TGTGCCAGCAGTCAAGGGACTAGTCGAGGGAATGAGCAGTTCTTC; CDR3 protein: CASSQGTSRGNEQFF
J gene: TRBJ2-2; D gene: -; clone size: many; V gene: TRBV11-2; CDR3 DNA: TGTGCCAGCAGCTTAGTAGCCGGGACACTGAACACCGGGGAGCTGTTTTTT; CDR3 protein: CASSLVAGTLNTGELFF
J gene: TRBJ2-2; D gene: -; clone size: few; V gene: TRBV5-1; CDR3 DNA: TGCGCCAGCAGCTTGAGGCGTACCGGGGAGCTGTTTTTT; CDR3 protein: CASSLRRTGELFF
J gene: TRBJ2-3; D gene: -; clone size: -; V gene: TRBV6-2/TRBV6-3; CDR3 DNA: TGTGCCAGCAGGAGAATAGCGAGGGGTATATCAGATACGCAGTATTTT; CDR3 protein: CASRRIARGISDTQYF
J gene: TRBJ2-2; D gene: -; clone size: few; V gene: TRBV4-1; CDR3 DNA: TGCGCCAGCAGCCAAGAATCGCTCCCGGAGCTGTTTTTT; CDR3 protein: CASSQESLPELFF
J gene: TRBJ2-7; D gene: -; clone size: -; V gene: TRBV4-3; CDR3 DNA: TGCGCCAGCAGCCAAGAGCTTCGGGGGTCATCTCCCTACGAGCAGTACTTC; CDR3 protein: CASSQELRGSSPYEQYF
J gene: TRBJ1-5; D gene: -; clone size: -; V gene: TRBV5-1; CDR3 DNA: TGCGCCAGCAGCTTGGGCTTAGGCGGACAGCCCCAGCATTTT; CDR3 protein: CASSLGLGGQPQHF
J gene: TRBJ2-3; D gene: TRBD2; clone size: few; V gene: TRBV6-5; CDR3 DNA: TGTGCCAGCAGTTACTCCCTCCCGGGCGGGGGTTTTACAGATACGCAGTATTTT; CDR3 protein: CASSYSLPGGGFTDTQYF
J gene: TRBJ1-5; D gene: TRBD1; clone size: many; V gene: TRBV6-5; CDR3 DNA: TGTGCCAGCAGTTACTCGGACAGGGCCCAGCCCCAGCATTTT; CDR3 protein: CASSYSDRAQPQHF
J gene: TRBJ2-3; D gene: TRBD2; clone size: -; V gene: TRBV7-3; CDR3 DNA: TGTGCCAGCAGCTTACCCCGGCGGGGCGGGGGGGACACAGATACGCAGTATTTT; CDR3 protein: CASSLPRRGGGDTDTQYF
J gene: TRBJ2-1; D gene: -; clone size: -; V gene: TRBV20-1; CDR3 DNA: TGCAGGCCAACAGGGGGGGTTAGTGAGCAGTTCTTC; CDR3 protein: CRPTGGVSEQFF
J gene: TRBJ1-5; D gene: TRBD1; clone size: few; V gene: TRBV6-2/TRBV6-3; CDR3 DNA: TGTGCCAGCAGTCACCGGGACAGGGGTGGTCAGCCCCAGCATTTT; CDR3 protein: CASSHRDRGGQPQHF
J gene: TRBJ2-1; D gene: -; clone size: few; V gene: TRBV9; CDR3 DNA: TGTGCCAGCAGCGTAATGGGGTCCTACAATGAGCAGTTCTTC; CDR3 protein: CASSVMGSYNEQFF
J gene: TRBJ2-5; D gene: -; clone size: few; V gene: TRBV5-1; CDR3 DNA: TGCGCCAGCAGCTTGGACCCCCTAACTGCCCAAGAGACCCAGTACTTC; CDR3 protein: CASSLDPLTAQETQYF
J gene: TRBJ2-5; D gene: TRBD1; clone size: -; V gene: TRBV12-3/TRBV12-4; CDR3 DNA: TGTGCCAGCAGTTTTAGGCAGGGGGTACGAGAGACCCAGTACTTC; CDR3 protein: CASSFRQGVRETQYF
J gene: TRBJ1-1; D gene: -; clone size: -; V gene: TRBV13; CDR3 DNA: TGTGCCAGCAGCTCCCTGCGTACTGAAGCTTTCTTT; CDR3 protein: CASSSLRTEAFF
J gene: TRBJ2-7; D gene: -; clone size: many; V gene: TRBV5-1; CDR3 DNA: TGCGCCAGCAGCTCCTCCTACGAGCAGTACTTC; CDR3 protein: CASSSSYEQYF
J gene: TRBJ1-4; D gene: -; clone size: -; V gene: TRBV4-3; CDR3 DNA: TGCGCCAGCAGCCTAACGTGGGGGGTGACACCTAATGAAAAACTGTTTTTT; CDR3 protein: CASSLTWGVTPNEKLFF
J gene: TRBJ2-5; D gene: -; clone size: many; V gene: TRBV18; CDR3 DNA: TGTGCCAGCTCACGCGGCAGCAGGGAGACCCAGTACTTC; CDR3 protein: CASSRGSRETQYF
J gene: TRBJ2-3; D gene: TRBD2; clone size: few; V gene: TRBV7-2; CDR3 DNA: TGTGCCAGCAGCTTAATGGGGGGGACTAGCACAGATACGCAGTATTTT; CDR3 protein: CASSLMGGTSTDTQYF
J gene: TRBJ2-1; D gene: TRBD2; clone size: few; V gene: TRBV6-2/TRBV6-3; CDR3 DNA: TGTGCCAGCAACAAACTAGCGGGGGGCCTGAATGAGCAGTTCTTC; CDR3 protein: CASNKLAGGLNEQFF
J gene: TRBJ2-2; D gene: TRBD2; clone size: few; V gene: TRBV4-2; CDR3 DNA: TGTGCCAGCAGCCTATCTAGCGGGGGGGATATGAACACCGGGGAGCTGTTTTTT; CDR3 protein: CASSLSSGGDMNTGELFF
J gene: TRBJ2-1; D gene: TRBD1; clone size: many; V gene: TRBV4-1; CDR3 DNA: TGCGCCAGCAGCGCCGGTCCGGGACAGGGAAAACACAATGAGCAGTTCTTC; CDR3 protein: CASSAGPGQGKHNEQFF
J gene: TRBJ1-1; D gene: -; clone size: few; V gene: TRBV12-3/TRBV12-4; CDR3 DNA: TGTGCCAGCAGTCCACCCTCTAGGGGTCGAGGCACTGAAGCTTTCTTT; CDR3 protein: CASSPPSRGRGTEAFF
J gene: TRBJ2-2; D gene: TRBD1; clone size: few; V gene: TRBV4-2; CDR3 DNA: TGTGCCAGCAGCCGGGGCTTCGACAGGGCTGGGACAACCGGGGAGCTGTTTTTT; CDR3 protein: CASSRGFDRAGTTGELFF
J gene: TRBJ2-5; D gene: -; clone size: -; V gene: TRBV6-2/TRBV6-3; CDR3 DNA: TGTGCCAGCAGTTACCCAAGCGATGGGCAGGGTGAGGAGACCCAGTACTTC; CDR3 protein: CASSYPSDGQGEETQYF
J gene: TRBJ2-3; D gene: TRBD2; clone size: -; V gene: TRBV7-2; CDR3 DNA: TGTGCCAGCAGCTTTACTAGCGGGAGCACAGATACGCAGTATTTT; CDR3 protein: CASSFTSGSTDTQYF
J gene: TRBJ2-3; D gene: TRBD2; clone size: few; V gene: TRBV7-2; CDR3 DNA: TGTGCCAGCAGCCTAGGCGGCGGGGGGGCCCCAGATACGCAGTATTTT; CDR3 protein: CASSLGGGGAPDTQYF
J gene: TRBJ2-5; D gene: -; clone size: few; V gene: TRBV4-1; CDR3 DNA: TGCGCCAGCAGCCAAATTGGGACAACGACCCAGTACTTC; CDR3 protein: CASSQIGTTTQYF
J gene: TRBJ2-2; D gene: -; clone size: few; V gene: TRBV7-2; CDR3 DNA: TGTGCCAGCAGCTCCCCTGTAGGACGCCGCACCGGGGAGCTGTTTTTT; CDR3 protein: CASSSPVGRRTGELFF
J gene: TRBJ1-5; D gene: -; clone size: -; V gene: TRBV19; CDR3 DNA: TGTGCCAGTAGTATAGAGGGTACTCAGCCCCAGCATTTT; CDR3 protein: CASSIEGTQPQHF
J gene: TRBJ1-4; D gene: TRBD1; clone size: -; V gene: TRBV14; CDR3 DNA: TGTGCCAGCAGCCGGGGACAGAATAATGAAAAACTGTTTTTT; CDR3 protein: CASSRGQNNEKLFF
J gene: TRBJ2-2; D gene: -; clone size: -; V gene: TRBV29-1; CDR3 DNA: TGCAGCGCTGGAGACCCAGCCACCGGGGAGCTGTTTTTT; CDR3 protein: CSAGDPATGELFF
J gene: TRBJ1-6; D gene: -; clone size: -; V gene: TRBV19; CDR3 DNA: TGTGCCAGTAGTCGGACGGAAGATTCACCCCTCCACTTT; CDR3 protein: CASSRTEDSPLHF
J gene: TRBJ2-7; D gene: -; clone size: few; V gene: TRBV15; CDR3 DNA: TGTGCCACCAGCAGAGAACGCAACTCCTACGAGCAGTACTTC; CDR3 protein: CATSRERNSYEQYF
J gene: TRBJ2-7; D gene: -; clone size: few; V gene: TRBV11-2; CDR3 DNA: TGTGCCAGCAGCCCAGGGGGTGCGGGACAGCGCGGATACTACGAGCAGTACTTC; CDR3 protein: CASSPGGAGQRGYYEQYF
J gene: TRBJ2-1; D gene: -; clone size: few; V gene: TRBV10-3; CDR3 DNA: TGTGCCATCGCTTCGGGACAAAGATTAATGGCCTACAATGAGCAGTTCTTC; CDR3 protein: CAIASGQRLMAYNEQFF
J gene: TRBJ2-1; D gene: -; clone size: few; V gene: TRBV20-1; CDR3 DNA: TGCAGTGCTAGAGATTGGTCGGGAACCTCCCCCCATGAGCAGTTCTTC; CDR3 protein: CSARDWSGTSPHEQFF
J gene: TRBJ1-1; D gene: TRBD1; clone size: few; V gene: TRBV7-8; CDR3 DNA: TGTGCCAGCAGCTTAGCGGGACAGGGGGCGTCTTTCTTT; CDR3 protein: CASSLAGQGASFF
J gene: TRBJ1-2; D gene: TRBD1; clone size: many; V gene: TRBV18; CDR3 DNA: TGTGCCAGCTCACCCGGGACAGCCCCCGAGGATGGCTACACCTTC; CDR3 protein: CASSPGTAPEDGYTF
J gene: TRBJ2-5; D gene: -; clone size: -; V gene: TRBV20-1; CDR3 DNA: TGCAGTGCTAGAGATAGGCGGGCGGGAGAGACCCAGTACTTC; CDR3 protein: CSARDRRAGETQYF